A selection of T cell receptor beta chains follows, all from one sample in a study of blood T cell repertoires in COVID-19. Clones were sequenced by immunoSEQ multiplex PCR, and TCRdb holds only the in-frame ones, with some missing. Here the sample spans about 340,000 clones, 80% to 90% being singletons. Input material: peripheral blood. The receptors here all came from a woman aged 45-60 years with COVID-19, enrolled during active disease. The conserved cysteine and the conserved F or W are not part of the CDR3 here. Each record gives: V gene, CDR3 length, J gene, CDR3 protein.

TRBV6-5,13,TRBJ2-5,ASNIAGGPVETQY
TRBV11-2,14,TRBJ1-5,ASSPGVGVSNQPQH
TRBV28,14,TRBJ2-3,ASSPLAGGTTDTQY
TRBV5-6,13,TRBJ2-7,ASSWTWDRSYEQY
TRBV11-2,15,TRBJ2-5,ASSLGTSGRERETQY
TRBV27,14,TRBJ2-7,ASSSGLADRSYEQY
TRBV18,12,TRBJ2-7,ASSRGRGSYEQY
TRBV7-6,13,TRBJ2-2,ASSRLDRDTGELF
TRBV27,11,TRBJ1-1,ASSLALNTEAF
TRBV20-1,11,TRBJ1-2,SASMAGGYGYT
TRBV4-1,14,TRBJ2-3,ASSPVTSDPTDTQY
TRBV2,11,TRBJ2-7,ATMRDRVDEQY
TRBV18,13,TRBJ1-5,ASSPGGQVEQPQH
TRBV27,14,TRBJ2-2,ASSLSNSGRAGELF
TRBV7-3,13,TRBJ1-1,ASSSTTGQGTEAF
TRBV7-8,11,TRBJ1-2,ASSSDRGRGYT
TRBV3-1/TRBV3-2,13,TRBJ2-7,ASSSTGESRYEQY
TRBV12-5,13,TRBJ2-2,ASGSLGGSNGELF
TRBV3-1/TRBV3-2,13,TRBJ1-2,ASSENSPGGNGYT
TRBV28,12,TRBJ1-5,ASTPPSVNQPQH
TRBV7-2,12,TRBJ1-4,ASSLSGRDEKLF
TRBV30,10,TRBJ2-7,AYRDREYEQY
TRBV3-1/TRBV3-2,13,TRBJ2-1,ASRQAVSSYNEQF